This T cell receptor beta chain was profiled in a study of T cells after posttransplantation cyclophosphamide. General observations from the study: Recipient CMV seropositivity and CMV reactivation strongly tracked TRB clonality.

Germline V gene data show CDR1 as SGHRS and CDR2 as YFSETQ. This CDR3 is 17 amino acids long. Losses at the gene ends were 3 bases for V and 1 base for J; bases not matched to a gene: 10. In its sample, this clone was seen many times. Its target is unknown. This table comes from immunoSEQ multiplex PCR, and its TCRdb copy is limited to in-frame clones, with some not included. The table records around 34,000 clones without singletons, the ten largest covering 6% to 8.5%. This clonotype was obtained from a woman aged 50 to 60 in good health and a related stem cell transplant donor. Source material: PBMCs. The chain recombines TRBV5-1 with TRBJ2-1; TRBD2 matches at 7 bases. For the CDR3, the DNA is TGCGCCAGCAGCTCTAGGGGAGGGCCCTCGTCCTACAATGAGCAGTTCTTC. Its protein product is CASSSRGGPSSYNEQFF.